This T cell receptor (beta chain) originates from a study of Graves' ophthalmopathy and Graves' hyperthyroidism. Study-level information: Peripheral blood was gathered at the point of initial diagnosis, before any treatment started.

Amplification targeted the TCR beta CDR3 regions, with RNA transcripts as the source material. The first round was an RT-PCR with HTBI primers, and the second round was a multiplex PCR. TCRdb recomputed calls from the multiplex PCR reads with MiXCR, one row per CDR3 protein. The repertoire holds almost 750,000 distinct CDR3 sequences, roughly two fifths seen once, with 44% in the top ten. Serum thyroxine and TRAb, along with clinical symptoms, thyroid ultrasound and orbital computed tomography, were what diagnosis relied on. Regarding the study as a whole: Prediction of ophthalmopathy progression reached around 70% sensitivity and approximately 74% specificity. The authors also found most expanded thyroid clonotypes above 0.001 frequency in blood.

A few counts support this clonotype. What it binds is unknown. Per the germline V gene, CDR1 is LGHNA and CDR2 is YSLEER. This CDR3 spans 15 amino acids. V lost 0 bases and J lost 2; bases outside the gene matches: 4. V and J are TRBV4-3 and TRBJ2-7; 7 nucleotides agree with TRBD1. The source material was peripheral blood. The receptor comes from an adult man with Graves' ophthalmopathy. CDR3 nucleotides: TGCGCCAGCAGCCAAGATGGGCAGGGGGCCTACGAGCAGTACTTC. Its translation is CASSQDGQGAYEQYF.